These 14 T cell receptor beta chains were sequenced from one sample in a study of blood T cells in healthy people across ages. A second PCR of 7 to 11 cycles used a sample-barcoded 5' primer and a J-beta primer mix. Using its own MiXCR run on the 5' RACE reads, TCRdb lists one record per CDR3 protein. The sample holds roughly 1,800,000 distinct CDR3 sequences, less than 50% seen once. Sequencing was done on a sample of blood. Receptors were obtained from a woman aged 40 to 49 in good health.

This clonotype has more than one count but fewer than ten. The chain carries TRBV7-6 and TRBJ2-1, with 15 nucleotides matching TRBD2. Germline assignment: CDR1 SGHVS and CDR2 FNYEAQ. The CDR3 spans 17 residues. The J segment lost 5 bases and the V segment lost 2 bases, leaving 4 bases of the junction unmatched. The CDR3 nucleotides read TGTGCCAGCAGCTTACGAGGACTAGCGGGGGGGAACAATGAGCAGTTCTTC. It is translated as CASSLRGLAGGNNEQFF.

This clonotype was seen only once. V and J are TRBV6-1 and TRBJ2-5, with 13 bases fitting TRBD2. This CDR3 region has 17 residues. The junction had 9 bases not matched to a gene; V was cut back by 4 bases and J by 4 bases. Per the germline V gene, CDR1 is MNHNS and CDR2 is SASEGT. Here the CDR3 reads CASSAGGLAGVRETQYF. The CDR3, as DNA: TGTGCCAGCAGTGCCGGAGGACTAGCGGGGGTGAGAGAGACCCAGTACTTC.

Of note for this clonotype: A junction boundary mismatches the germline segment, possibly from a read error. The chain couples TRBV29-1 to TRBJ1-1, with D possibly TRBD1 on 6 matching bases. This CDR3 is built from 11 residues. The V gene's germline CDR1 is SQVTM and CDR2 ANQGSEA. DNA for the CDR3: TGCAGCGTTGTGGGGGACACGGAAGCTTTCTTT. This gives the protein CSVVGDTEAFF.

In this sample, this clonotype turned up a few times. The chain carries TRBV5-5 and TRBJ2-5, with D hard to call. The germline V gene encodes CDR1 SGHKS and CDR2 YYEKEE (reference sequence). The V end was cut by 1 base, the J end by 4 bases, with 8 bases between. The CDR3 is made up of 13 amino acids. The CDR3 spells CASSLIGRETQYF. CDR3 DNA: TGTGCCAGCAGCTTGATCGGGCGAGAGACCCAGTACTTC.

Remarks on this clonotype: Sequence at one end of the junction differs from germline and may be a read error. The chain carries TRBV12-3 or TRBV12-4 and TRBJ1-1; D gene ambiguous. The CDR3 extends over 14 amino acids. As DNA, the CDR3 is TGTACCAGCAGCCCCTCCGCAGGGAACACTGAAGCTTTCTTT. Translating gives CTSSPSAGNTEAFF.

The J gene is TRBJ2-4, the V gene TRBV5-1, with no clear D. The end of the DNA aligns better with TRBJ2-5, so the J call may be wrong. Germline V gene sequence: CDR1 SGHRS, CDR2 YFSETQ. The CDR3 sequence is 14 residues long. This chain's CDR3 is CASSLGYLQETQYF. CDR3 nucleotide sequence: TGCGCCAGCAGCTTGGGCTACCTCCAAGAGACCCAGTACTTC.

J is TRBJ2-1 and V is TRBV18, with TRBD2 as a possible D gene (5 bases). CDR3 size: 14 residues. Trimming stripped 3 bases from V and 4 bases from J, with 10 bases between. Germline-derived CDR1 and CDR2 are KGHSH and LQKENI. The CDR3, as DNA: TGTGCCAGCTCACCGCAACTAGGGTACAATGAGCAGTTCTTC. Its protein is CASSPQLGYNEQFF. Full variable domain (remainder filled in from reference TRBV18 and TRBJ2-1): NAGVMQNPRHLVRRRGQEARLRCSPMKGHSHVYWYRQLPEEGLKFMVYLQKENIIDESGMPKERFSAEFPKEGPSILRIQQVVRGDSAAYFCASSPQLGYNEQFFGPGTRLTVL.

The sample holds a few counts of this clonotype. This chain joins TRBV7-2 and TRBJ2-3, with D perhaps TRBD1 (7 bases). The CDR3 runs 14 residues. CDR1 and CDR2 from the germline V gene are SGHTA and FQGNSA. V was shortened by 3 bases and J by 5 bases, with 12 bases between the two germline ends. CDR3 DNA sequence: TGTGCCAGCAGCTTCGGAGGGGGCAAAGATACGCAGTATTTT. Its protein product is CASSFGGGKDTQYF. Based on the CDR3 plus reference TRBV7-2 and TRBJ2-3, the full variable domain is GAGVSQSPSNKVTEKGKDVELRCDPISGHTALYWYRQSLGQGLEFLIYFQGNSAPDKSGLPSDRFSAERTGGSVSTLTIQRTQQEDSAVYLCASSFGGGKDTQYFGPGTRLTVL.

This clonotype came up a few times. CDR3 DNA: TGCGCCAGCAGTGGGACGAGAGGGGCCAACGTCCTGACTTTC. This translates into CASSGTRGANVLTF. The rearrangement links TRBV10-1 to TRBJ2-6; D unresolved. CDR3 length: 14 amino acids. CDR1 is WNHNN, CDR2 SYGVQD, per germline (reference sequence). With 4 bases removed from V and 4 bases from J, the gap between germline ends came to 8 bases.

The chain couples TRBV4-1 to TRBJ2-1; 8 bases are shared with TRBD2. The CDR3 spans 17 residues. V shed 3 bases and J 6 bases; nucleotides not matched to a gene: 13. Germline V lookup: CDR1 MGHRA, CDR2 YSYEKL. The CDR3 DNA reads as TGCGCCAGCAGCCAGGGAGCCGGGGGGGCCCTAGGCAATGAGCAGTTCTTC. It translates to CASSQGAGGALGNEQFF.

This chain uses TRBV7-9 with TRBJ2-1; D is unresolved. CDR3 length: 14 residues. V was clipped by 5 bases and J by 7 bases, with 15 bases between them. The germline V gene encodes CDR1 SEHNR and CDR2 FQNEAQ (reference sequence). CDR3 sequence reads: CASSRPLQTNEQFF. CDR3 nucleotide sequence: TGTGCCAGCAGCCGTCCCCTACAGACAAATGAGCAGTTCTTC.

The chain couples TRBV7-3 to TRBJ1-2; D not certain. Trimming took 5 bases from V and 8 from J, leaving 15 bases between them. The CDR3 sequence is 13 residues long. Germline-derived CDR1 and CDR2 are SGHTA and FQGTGA. The chain's CDR3 is CASSPSREEGYTF. For the CDR3, the DNA is TGTGCCAGCAGCCCCTCACGGGAGGAAGGCTACACCTTC.

Comments on this clonotype: The germline gene is not matched at one end of the junction; a read error may be the cause. J is TRBJ2-7 and V is TRBV11-2, with 16 positions matching TRBD2. The CDR3 is 16 amino acids. Germline V gene data show CDR1 as SGHAT and CDR2 as FQNNGV. CDR3 region: CAGRGLAGGALEAQYF. The CDR3, as DNA: TGTGCCGGCAGGGGACTAGCGGGGGGGGCACTAGAGGCCCAGTACTTC.

This chain uses TRBV21-1 with TRBJ1-5; whether TRBD1, the table's D call, matches the DNA was not checked. TRBV21-1 is a listed pseudogene. This CDR3 has 17 amino acids. The CDR3 region is CASSKERGRGTLEPQHF. CDR3 sequence (DNA): TGTGCCAGCAGCAAAGAGAGGGGCAGGGGGACTTTGGAGCCCCAGCATTTT.